The TCR beta chain under discussion was sequenced for a study of blood T cell repertoires in COVID-19. Study summary: From T cells, B-cell-depleted T cells, or PBMCs came the material, which was cDNA or gDNA.

The CDR3 consists of 15 residues. From germline, CDR1 is KGHSH and CDR2 LQKENI. The V gene end was trimmed by 6 bases and the J gene end by 3 bases; junction bases not matched to a gene: 8. In the source study's methods: By means of reference gene primer amplification, nucleated cell counts were estimated. Only in-frame clones appear in the TCRdb table, and some are missing; sequencing was by immunoSEQ multiplex PCR. V and J calls and clone size follow that table, whereas D and trimming were derived from the DNA. The sample consists of some 120,000 clones, just under 80% of them appearing once. This TCR derives from a human donor in a cohort sampled during active COVID-19. Sequenced material: peripheral blood. V is TRBV18 and J is TRBJ2-7, with 10 bases lining up with TRBD1. This chain's CDR3 is CASSQRGQGSYEQYF. Here the CDR3 DNA reads TGTGCCAGCTCCCAACGGGGACAGGGGAGCTACGAGCAGTACTTC.